The rows below give T cell receptor beta chains drawn from one sample of a study of blood T cell repertoires in COVID-19. The table came from immunoSEQ multiplex PCR; TCRdb's copy has only in-frame clones and leaves some out. In the table there are roughly 46,000 clones, about 88% of which are singletons. Sequencing was carried out using peripheral blood. These receptors all come from a man between 45 and 60 years old with active COVID-19. The CDR3 runs from the conserved cysteine through the conserved F or W. The D gene is left open where the match is weak. Clone size is not always given. Where it is, it says once, few, many or a class for expanded clones.

size: -
D: TRBD2
J: TRBJ2-2
V: TRBV14
CDR3: CASRFGLESFLNTGELFF
DNA: TGTGCCAGCAGATTTGGACTAGAGTCCTTCTTGAACACCGGGGAGCTGTTTTTT

size: -
D: -
J: TRBJ2-2
V: TRBV5-1
CDR3: CASSPGTNTGELFF
DNA: TGCGCCAGCAGCCCCGGGACGAACACCGGGGAGCTGTTTTTT

size: -
D: -
J: TRBJ2-3
V: TRBV3-1/TRBV3-2
CDR3: CASSQERETDTQYF
DNA: TGTGCCAGCAGCCAAGAACGAGAAACAGATACGCAGTATTTT

size: -
D: TRBD2
J: TRBJ2-1
V: TRBV3-1/TRBV3-2
CDR3: CASSPGLAGGSEQFF
DNA: TGTGCCAGCAGCCCGGGACTAGCGGGGGGCTCTGAGCAGTTCTTC

size: -
D: TRBD2
J: TRBJ2-7
V: TRBV29-1
CDR3: CSVEVVTGGEQYF
DNA: TGCAGCGTTGAAGTTGTGACGGGAGGCGAGCAGTACTTC

size: once
D: -
J: TRBJ2-7
V: TRBV6-5
CDR3: CASSRTRESYEQYF
DNA: TGTGCCAGCAGTCGAACCCGGGAGTCCTACGAGCAGTACTTC

size: -
D: -
J: TRBJ2-3
V: TRBV2
CDR3: CASRGWTDTQYF
DNA: TGTGCCAGCCGGGGTTGGACAGATACGCAGTATTTT

size: -
D: -
J: TRBJ2-7
V: TRBV11-2
CDR3: CASSLVVAPTYEQYF
DNA: TGTGCCAGCAGCTTAGTCGTAGCGCCTACCTACGAGCAGTACTTC

size: -
D: -
J: TRBJ1-3
V: TRBV5-1
CDR3: CASSSSWASADTIYF
DNA: TGCGCCAGCAGCTCGTCCTGGGCTTCGGCAGACACCATATATTTT

size: -
D: -
J: TRBJ1-4
V: TRBV4-1
CDR3: CASRYSGLFGEKLFF
DNA: TGCGCCAGCAGGTACTCTGGGCTTTTTGGTGAAAAACTGTTTTTT

size: -
D: TRBD1
J: TRBJ2-4
V: TRBV27
CDR3: CASSSGDRGNIQYF
DNA: TGTGCCAGCAGTTCAGGGGACAGGGGAAACATTCAGTACTTC

size: -
D: TRBD2
J: TRBJ2-5
V: TRBV13
CDR3: CASSSLGGALTQYF
DNA: TGTGCCAGCAGCTCCCTCGGGGGGGCCTTGACCCAGTACTTC

size: -
D: TRBD2
J: TRBJ2-7
V: TRBV5-1
CDR3: CASTEATSGSPYEQYF
DNA: TGCGCCAGCACTGAGGCTACTAGCGGGTCCCCCTACGAGCAGTACTTC

size: -
D: TRBD2
J: TRBJ2-7
V: TRBV5-1
CDR3: CASSVLAGVSEQYF
DNA: TGCGCCAGCAGCGTCCTAGCGGGAGTGAGCGAGCAGTACTTC

size: -
D: -
J: TRBJ2-2
V: TRBV7-2
CDR3: CASSPRRANTGELFF
DNA: TGTGCCAGCAGCCCGCGGCGGGCGAACACCGGGGAGCTGTTTTTT

size: few
D: -
J: TRBJ1-2
V: TRBV12-3/TRBV12-4
CDR3: CASTLGGLNGYTF
DNA: TGTGCCAGCACCTTGGGTGGGCTTAATGGCTACACCTTC

size: -
D: TRBD1
J: TRBJ2-5
V: TRBV7-9
CDR3: CASSPDRGQETQYF
DNA: TGTGCCAGCAGCCCGGACAGGGGGCAAGAGACCCAGTACTTC

size: few
D: -
J: TRBJ1-5
V: TRBV4-1
CDR3: CASSQVEFNQPQHF
DNA: TGCGCCAGCAGCCAAGTAGAATTCAATCAGCCCCAGCATTTT

size: -
D: -
J: TRBJ2-1
V: TRBV18
CDR3: CASSSEGNEQFF
DNA: TGTGCCAGCTCATCCGAGGGAAATGAGCAGTTCTTC